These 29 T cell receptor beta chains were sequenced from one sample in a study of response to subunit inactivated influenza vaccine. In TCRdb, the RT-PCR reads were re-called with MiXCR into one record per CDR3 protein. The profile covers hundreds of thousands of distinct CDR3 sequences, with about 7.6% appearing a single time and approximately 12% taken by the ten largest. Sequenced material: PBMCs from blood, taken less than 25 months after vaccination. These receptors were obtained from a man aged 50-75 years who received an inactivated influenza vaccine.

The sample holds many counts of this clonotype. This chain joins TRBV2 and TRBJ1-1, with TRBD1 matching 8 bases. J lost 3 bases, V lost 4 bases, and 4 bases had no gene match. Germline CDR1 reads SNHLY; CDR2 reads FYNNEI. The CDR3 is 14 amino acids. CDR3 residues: CASSGTGLYTEAFF. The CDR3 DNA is TGTGCCAGCAGTGGGACAGGGTTGTACACTGAAGCTTTCTTT.

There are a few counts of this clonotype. The CDR3 coding sequence is TGTGCCAGCAGCATCGGGAGGTGGGGCACAGATACGCAGTATTTT. As protein: CASSIGRWGTDTQYF. The rearrangement uses TRBV9 and TRBJ2-3; 7 bases agree with TRBD2. This CDR3 region has 15 residues. Per germline, CDR1 SGDLS and CDR2 YYNGEE. J lost 1 base, V lost 4 bases, and 6 bases had no gene match.

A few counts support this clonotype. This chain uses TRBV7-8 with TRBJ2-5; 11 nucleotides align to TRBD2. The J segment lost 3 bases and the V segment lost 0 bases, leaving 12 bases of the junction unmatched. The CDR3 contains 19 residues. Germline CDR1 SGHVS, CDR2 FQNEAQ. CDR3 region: CASSLARVWGTSGKETQYF. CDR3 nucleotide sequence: TGTGCCAGCAGCTTAGCGCGGGTTTGGGGGACTAGCGGAAAAGAGACCCAGTACTTC. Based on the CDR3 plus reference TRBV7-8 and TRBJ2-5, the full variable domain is GAGVSQSPRYKVAKRGQDVALRCDPISGHVSLFWYQQALGQGPEFLTYFQNEAQLDKSGLPSDRFFAERPEGSVSTLKIQRTQQEDSAVYLCASSLARVWGTSGKETQYFGPGTRLLVL.

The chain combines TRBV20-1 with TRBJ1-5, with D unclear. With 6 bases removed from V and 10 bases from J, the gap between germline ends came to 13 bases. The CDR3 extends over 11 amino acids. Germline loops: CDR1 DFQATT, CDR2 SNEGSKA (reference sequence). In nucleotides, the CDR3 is TGCAGTGCCATAACTCGGGGTCCCCAGCATTTT. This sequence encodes CSAITRGPQHF.

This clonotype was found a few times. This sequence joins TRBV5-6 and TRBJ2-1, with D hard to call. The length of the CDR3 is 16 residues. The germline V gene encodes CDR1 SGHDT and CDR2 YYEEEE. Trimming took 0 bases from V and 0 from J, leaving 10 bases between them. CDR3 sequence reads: CASSLVNQLSYNEQFF. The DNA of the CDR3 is TGTGCCAGCAGCTTGGTCAACCAACTCTCCTACAATGAGCAGTTCTTC.

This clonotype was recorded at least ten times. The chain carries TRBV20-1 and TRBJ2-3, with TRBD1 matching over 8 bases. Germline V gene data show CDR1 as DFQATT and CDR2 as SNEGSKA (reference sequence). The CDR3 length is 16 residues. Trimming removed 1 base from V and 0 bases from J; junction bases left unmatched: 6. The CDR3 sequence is CSARVTGQGSTDTQYF. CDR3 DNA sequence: TGCAGTGCTAGAGTAACAGGACAGGGAAGCACAGATACGCAGTATTTT.

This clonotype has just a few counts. CDR3: CASSQPGQGWGEQYF. The DNA for the CDR3 is TGTGCCAGCAGCCAACCTGGACAGGGCTGGGGCGAGCAGTACTTC. The V gene is TRBV3-1, the J gene TRBJ2-7, with 8 bases identical to TRBD1. The length of the CDR3 is 15 residues. The junction had 9 bases not matched to a gene; V was cut back by 2 bases and J by 6 bases. Germline V gene sequence: CDR1 LGHDT, CDR2 YNNKEL (reference sequence).

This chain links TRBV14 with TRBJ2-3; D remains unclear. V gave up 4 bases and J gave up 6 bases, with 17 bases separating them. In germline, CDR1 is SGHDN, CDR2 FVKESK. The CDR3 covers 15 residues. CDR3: CASSLTRFGSDTQYF. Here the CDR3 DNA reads TGTGCCAGCAGCCTCACGCGATTCGGATCGGATACGCAGTATTTT.

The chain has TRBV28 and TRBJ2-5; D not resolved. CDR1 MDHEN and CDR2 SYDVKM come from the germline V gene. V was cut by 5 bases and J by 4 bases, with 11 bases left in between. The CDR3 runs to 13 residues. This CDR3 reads CASSPPVGETQYF. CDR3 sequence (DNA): TGTGCCAGCAGTCCCCCTGTCGGAGAGACCCAGTACTTC.

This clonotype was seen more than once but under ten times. CDR3 loop: CASAQFPGMGTQYF. In nucleotides, the CDR3 is TGTGCCAGCGCCCAGTTTCCGGGGATGGGTACGCAGTATTTT. V usage is TRBV7-2 and J usage is TRBJ2-3; D is perhaps TRBD2 (5 bases). Germline V gene sequence: CDR1 SGHTA, CDR2 FQGNSA. With 8 bases removed from V and 8 bases from J, the gap between germline ends came to 20 bases. CDR3 size: 14 residues.

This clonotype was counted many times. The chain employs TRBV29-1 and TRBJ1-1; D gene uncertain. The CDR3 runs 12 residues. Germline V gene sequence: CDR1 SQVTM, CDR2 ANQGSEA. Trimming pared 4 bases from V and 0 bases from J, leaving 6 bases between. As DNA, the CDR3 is TGCAGCGTTGTATGGATGAACACTGAAGCTTTCTTT. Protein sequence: CSVVWMNTEAFF.

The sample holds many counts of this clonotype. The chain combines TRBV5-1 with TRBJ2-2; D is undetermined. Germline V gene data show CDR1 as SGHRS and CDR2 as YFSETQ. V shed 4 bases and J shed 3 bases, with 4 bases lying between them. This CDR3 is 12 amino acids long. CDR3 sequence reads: CASSLHTGELFF. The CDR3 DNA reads TGCGCCAGCAGCCTCCACACCGGGGAGCTGTTTTTT.

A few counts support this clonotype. The CDR3 DNA follows: TGTGCCAGCAGCTTCAGGGGAGGACATGGCTACACCTTC. Translated: CASSFRGGHGYTF. The V gene is TRBV7-9, the J gene TRBJ1-2, with D perhaps matching TRBD1 (6 bases). Germline assignment: CDR1 SEHNR and CDR2 FQNEAQ (reference sequence). CDR3 length: 13 residues. Trimming stripped 3 bases from V and 6 bases from J, with 11 bases between.

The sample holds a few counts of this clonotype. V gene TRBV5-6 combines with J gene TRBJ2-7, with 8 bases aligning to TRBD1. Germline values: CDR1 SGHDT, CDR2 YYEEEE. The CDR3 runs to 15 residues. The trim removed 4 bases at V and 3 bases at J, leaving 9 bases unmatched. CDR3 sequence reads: CASSRTGLRYYEQYF. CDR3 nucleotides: TGTGCCAGCAGCCGGACAGGGCTGAGATACTACGAGCAGTACTTC.

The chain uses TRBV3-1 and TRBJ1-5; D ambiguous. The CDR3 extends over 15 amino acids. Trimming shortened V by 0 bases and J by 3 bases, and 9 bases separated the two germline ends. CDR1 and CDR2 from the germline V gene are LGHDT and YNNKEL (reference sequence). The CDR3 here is CASSQDPGLNQPQHF. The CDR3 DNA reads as TGTGCCAGCAGCCAAGATCCCGGGCTCAATCAGCCCCAGCATTTT.

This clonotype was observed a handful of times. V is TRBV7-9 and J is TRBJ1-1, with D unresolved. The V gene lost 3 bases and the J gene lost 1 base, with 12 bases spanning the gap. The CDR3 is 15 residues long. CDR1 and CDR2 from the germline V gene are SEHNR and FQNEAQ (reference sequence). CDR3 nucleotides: TGTGCCAGCAGCTTGGATGGGCTGGGGAACACTGAAGCTTTCTTT. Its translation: CASSLDGLGNTEAFF.

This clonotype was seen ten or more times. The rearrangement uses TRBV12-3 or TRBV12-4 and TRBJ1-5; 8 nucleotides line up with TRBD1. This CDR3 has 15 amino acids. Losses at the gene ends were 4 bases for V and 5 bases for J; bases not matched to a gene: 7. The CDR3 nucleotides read TGTGCCAGCAGTTCGGACAGGGTTGGAGATCAGCCCCAGCATTTT. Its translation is CASSSDRVGDQPQHF.

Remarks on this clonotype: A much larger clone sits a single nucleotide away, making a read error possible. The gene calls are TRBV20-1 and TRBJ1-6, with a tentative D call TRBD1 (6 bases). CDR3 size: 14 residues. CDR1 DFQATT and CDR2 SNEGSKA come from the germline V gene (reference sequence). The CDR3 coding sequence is TGCAGAGCTAGATCGGGGCCAGGGGATTCACCCCTCCACTTT. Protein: CRARSGPGDSPLHF.

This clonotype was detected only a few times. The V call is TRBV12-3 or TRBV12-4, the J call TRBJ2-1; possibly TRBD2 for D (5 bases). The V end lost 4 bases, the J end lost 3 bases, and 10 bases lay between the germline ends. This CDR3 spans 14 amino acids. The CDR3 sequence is CASSSGDNYNEQFF. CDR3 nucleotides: TGTGCCAGCAGTTCCGGGGATAACTACAATGAGCAGTTCTTC.

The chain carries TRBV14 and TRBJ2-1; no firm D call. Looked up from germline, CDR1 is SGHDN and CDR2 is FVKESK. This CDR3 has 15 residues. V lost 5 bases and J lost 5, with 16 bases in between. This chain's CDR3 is CASSWGWGINNEQFF. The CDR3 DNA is TGTGCCAGCAGCTGGGGATGGGGTATCAACAATGAGCAGTTCTTC.

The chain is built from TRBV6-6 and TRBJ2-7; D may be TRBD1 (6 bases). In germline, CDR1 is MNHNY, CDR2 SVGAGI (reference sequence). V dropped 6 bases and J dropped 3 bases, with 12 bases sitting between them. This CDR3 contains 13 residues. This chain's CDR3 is CASRRDRHYEQYF. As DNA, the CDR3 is TGTGCCAGCAGGCGCGACAGGCACTACGAGCAGTACTTC.

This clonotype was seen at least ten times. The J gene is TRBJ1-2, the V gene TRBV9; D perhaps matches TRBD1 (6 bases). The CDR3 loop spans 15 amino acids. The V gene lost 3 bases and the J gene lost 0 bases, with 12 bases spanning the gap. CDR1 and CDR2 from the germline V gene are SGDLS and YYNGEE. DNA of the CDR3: TGTGCCAGCAGCGCCGGACAGACAGCTAACTATGGCTACACCTTC. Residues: CASSAGQTANYGYTF.

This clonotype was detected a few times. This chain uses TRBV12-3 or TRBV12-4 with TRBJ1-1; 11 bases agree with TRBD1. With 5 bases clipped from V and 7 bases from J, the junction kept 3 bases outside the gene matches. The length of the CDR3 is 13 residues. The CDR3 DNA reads TGTGCCAGCAGTGGACAGGGGGCGCGTGAAGCTTTCTTT. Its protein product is CASSGQGAREAFF.

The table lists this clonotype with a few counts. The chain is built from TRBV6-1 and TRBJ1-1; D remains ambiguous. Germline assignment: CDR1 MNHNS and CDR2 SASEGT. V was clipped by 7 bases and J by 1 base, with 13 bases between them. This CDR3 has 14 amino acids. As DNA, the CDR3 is TGTGCCAGCACTAAGACCCCGGGGAACACTGAAGCTTTCTTT. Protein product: CASTKTPGNTEAFF.

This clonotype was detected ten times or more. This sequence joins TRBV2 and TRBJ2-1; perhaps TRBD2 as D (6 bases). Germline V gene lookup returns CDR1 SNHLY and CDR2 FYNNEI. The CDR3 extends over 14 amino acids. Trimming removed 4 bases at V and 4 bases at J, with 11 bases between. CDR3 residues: CASSGTTLYNEQFF. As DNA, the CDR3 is TGTGCCAGCAGTGGGACTACTTTATACAATGAGCAGTTCTTC.

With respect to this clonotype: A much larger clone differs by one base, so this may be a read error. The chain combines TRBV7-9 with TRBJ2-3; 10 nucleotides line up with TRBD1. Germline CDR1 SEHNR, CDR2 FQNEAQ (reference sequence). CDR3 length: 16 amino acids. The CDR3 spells CASSPTQTGGVDRQYF. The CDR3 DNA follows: TGTGCCAGCAGCCCAACCCAGACAGGGGGCGTGGATAGGCAGTATTTT.

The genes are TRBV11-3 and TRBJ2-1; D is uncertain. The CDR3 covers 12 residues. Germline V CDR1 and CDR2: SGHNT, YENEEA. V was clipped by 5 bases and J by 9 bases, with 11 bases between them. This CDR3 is CASSRVDGEQFF. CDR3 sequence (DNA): TGTGCCAGCAGCCGGGTCGACGGTGAGCAGTTCTTC.

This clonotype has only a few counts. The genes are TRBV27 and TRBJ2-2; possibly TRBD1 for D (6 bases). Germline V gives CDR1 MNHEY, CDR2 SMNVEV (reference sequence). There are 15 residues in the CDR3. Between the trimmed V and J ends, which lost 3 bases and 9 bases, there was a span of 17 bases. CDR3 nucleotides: TGTGCCAGCAGTTTCATAACAGGGAGCAGGAGGGAGCTGTTTTTT. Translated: CASSFITGSRRELFF.

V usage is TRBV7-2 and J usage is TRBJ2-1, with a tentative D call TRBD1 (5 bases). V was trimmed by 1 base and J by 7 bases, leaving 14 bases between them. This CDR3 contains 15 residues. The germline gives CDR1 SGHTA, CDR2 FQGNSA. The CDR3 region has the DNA TGTGCCAGCAGCTTAGGTCGCCCAGGGTTAAATGAGCAGTTCTTC. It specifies CASSLGRPGLNEQFF.